Listed below are T cell receptor beta chains from one sample, sequenced in a study of T-cell reconstitution after alpha-beta-depleted transplantation in children. TCRdb reprocessed the PCR reads with MiXCR, giving one entry per CDR3 protein. The data show about 540,000 distinct CDR3 sequences, with 25% to 30% seen just once and 36% held by the top ten. The sample in question was PBMCs, obtained before TCRalphabeta/CD19-depleted stem cell transplant. Every receptor here comes from a boy younger than two with Wiskott-Aldrich syndrome, due to receive a stem cell transplant. Each CDR3 is given with its conserved first and last residue. The order of the fields is clone size, J gene, D gene, V gene, CDR3 DNA, CDR3 protein. The D gene is left open where the match is weak. Size values are once, few and many counts, or a class for expanded clones, and some rows have none.

>-|TRBJ2-7|-|TRBV20-1
TGCAGTGCTACAACAGAATACGAGCAGTACTTC
CSATTEYEQYF
>-|TRBJ2-2|-|TRBV4-1
TGCGCCAGCAGCCGAGAGGCGGGGTACGGGGAGCTGTTTTTT
CASSREAGYGELFF
>-|TRBJ2-1|-|TRBV5-1
TGCGCCAGCAGCCTGGACCCGGGTACTGAGCAGTTCTTC
CASSLDPGTEQFF
>-|TRBJ2-1|-|TRBV21-1
TGTGCCAGCAGCAGCTATCTAGCGGGAGCCCATGAGCAGTTCTTC
CASSSYLAGAHEQFF
>few|TRBJ2-5|-|TRBV5-1
TGCGCCAGCAGCTTGATCGTTCACCCGGCTGGGGAGACCCAGTACTTC
CASSLIVHPAGETQYF
>-|TRBJ2-1|-|TRBV5-1
TGCGCCAGCAGCCTGGGGAGCCGACAGAGATACAATGAGCAGTTCTTC
CASSLGSRQRYNEQFF
>-|TRBJ1-1|-|TRBV7-2
TGTGCCAGCAGCTTAGCGTCCTGGGGGGGGATGAACACTGAAGCTTTCTTT
CASSLASWGGMNTEAFF
>few|TRBJ1-6|-|TRBV19
TGTGCCAGTAGTACCTCCCGGACGTATTCACCCCTCCACTTT
CASSTSRTYSPLHF
>few|TRBJ2-7|TRBD1|TRBV6-2/TRBV6-3
TGTGCCAGCAGTTTGGGACAGCAGCAGTACTTC
CASSLGQQQYF
>-|TRBJ2-3|-|TRBV4-1
TGCGCCAGCAGCCTTCGACCGACCGGGGATACGCAGTATTTT
CASSLRPTGDTQYF
>-|TRBJ2-7|TRBD2|TRBV10-3
TGTGCCACCGCAGGACTAGCGGGAGAGGGCGAGCAGTACTTC
CATAGLAGEGEQYF
>once|TRBJ2-3|-|TRBV20-1
TGCAGTGCTAGAGATTTTAGGGGGATTACAGATACGCAGTATTTT
CSARDFRGITDTQYF
>-|TRBJ2-1|-|TRBV7-9
TGTGCCAGCAGCTTAGGGGTCGGGAGCGGGTTCTTC
CASSLGVGSGFF
>-|TRBJ1-6|-|TRBV12-3/TRBV12-4
TGTGCCAGCAGTTTAAGTAGGGACGGGAATTCACCCCTCCACTTT
CASSLSRDGNSPLHF
>few|TRBJ1-5|TRBD1|TRBV4-1
TGCGCCAGCAGCCAAGATTGGGACAGGGGCCATCAGCCCCAGCATTTT
CASSQDWDRGHQPQHF
>-|TRBJ2-7|TRBD2|TRBV5-1
TGCGCCAGCAGCGCACTGTTAAGAGCGGGAGTAGGGTTCTCCTACGAGCAGTACTTC
CASSALLRAGVGFSYEQYF
>-|TRBJ1-1|-|TRBV10-3
TGTGCCATCACTCCAACAAAGAACACTGAAGCTTTCTTT
CAITPTKNTEAFF
>-|TRBJ2-3|-|TRBV4-1
TGCGCCAGCAGCCAAAGAATGACTAGCACAGATACGCAGTATTTT
CASSQRMTSTDTQYF
>-|TRBJ1-1|TRBD1|TRBV27
TGTGCCAGCAGTTTATACAGGGGCACTGAAGCTTTCTTT
CASSLYRGTEAFF
>few|TRBJ2-1|TRBD1|TRBV6-5
TGTGCCAGCAGTCATCGACAGGGGCGCGGACTGGGCTACAATGAGCAGTTCTTC
CASSHRQGRGLGYNEQFF
>-|TRBJ2-3|-|TRBV20-1
TGCAGTGCTCGGGTGGTGAGCACAGATACGCAGTATTTT
CSARVVSTDTQYF
>many|TRBJ1-2|-|TRBV5-4
TGTGCCAGCAGCTGGGGGGGGCAGTGGTACGACTATGGCTACACCTTC
CASSWGGQWYDYGYTF
>-|TRBJ2-2|TRBD1|TRBV20-1
TGCAGTGCTAGTGAGGGGGCAAACGGGGAGCTGTTTTTT
CSASEGANGELFF
>few|TRBJ2-1|-|TRBV21-1
TGTGCCAGCAGTCCTTTTATAGCGGGAGAGACCTACAATGAGCAGTTCTTC
CASSPFIAGETYNEQFF
>-|TRBJ2-7|-|TRBV12-1
TGTGCCAGCAGCCCTGGGGGGCTTTCCTACGAGCAGTACTTC
CASSPGGLSYEQYF
>-|TRBJ2-7|-|TRBV27
TGTGCCAGCAACACCGGGCCCGAGGCCTACGAGCAGTACTTC
CASNTGPEAYEQYF